A selection of T cell receptor beta chains follows, all from one sample in a study of a mutant IDH1 vaccine in newly diagnosed glioma. Produced via immunoSEQ multiplex PCR; TCRdb's table is partial and in-frame only. The sample contains 68,000 or so clones, 84% of which appear only once. Their antigens remain unidentified. Here the sequenced sample was PBMCs, taken from a glioma patient whose treatment included an IDH1 peptide vaccine. Receptors were obtained from a man younger than 30 with glioma. Both conserved end residues are part of each CDR3. The D gene is left open where the match is weak. Only part of the rows carry a size: once, few, many, or a class if the clone is expanded.

V gene	clone size	D gene	J gene	CDR3 DNA	CDR3 protein
TRBV7-2	.	TRBD2	TRBJ2-1	TGTGCCAGCAGCTTAGGGTTCGAGCGGGGGGATAGGAATGAGCAGTTCTTC	CASSLGFERGDRNEQFF
TRBV19	.	.	TRBJ2-7	TGTGCCAGTAGTATCACGTCTAGTGGGACCTACGAGCAGTACTTC	CASSITSSGTYEQYF
TRBV19	once	.	TRBJ2-1	TGTGCCAGTACCAGTTCGTACACTTCCTCCTACAATGAGCAGTTCTTC	CASTSSYTSSYNEQFF
TRBV5-5	.	TRBD1	TRBJ2-7	TGTGCCAGCAGCTCTCATACCTCCGGGACAGCCCTTAGAGAGCAGTACTTC	CASSSHTSGTALREQYF
TRBV7-6	.	TRBD1	TRBJ1-5	TGTGCCAGCAGCTTAGGACAGGGGGGTCATCAGCCCCAGCATTTT	CASSLGQGGHQPQHF
TRBV4-1	.	TRBD1	TRBJ1-1	TGCGCCAGCAGCCAAGAACCGGCGGACAGGGTCACTGAAGCTTTCTTT	CASSQEPADRVTEAFF
TRBV9	.	.	TRBJ1-1	TGTGCCAGCAGCCCACGCCTGATGAACACTGAAGCTTTCTTT	CASSPRLMNTEAFF
TRBV30	once	.	TRBJ1-6	TGTGCCTGGAGTGTAACCGAGGGGCGACCCCTCCACTTT	CAWSVTEGRPLHF
TRBV2	.	.	TRBJ1-1	TGTGCCCCCCTGTCGGGCACTGAAGCTTTCTTT	CAPLSGTEAFF
TRBV7-3	.	.	TRBJ1-3	TGTGCCAGCAGCTTAGTGGGGTTTGGAAACACCATATATTTT	CASSLVGFGNTIYF
TRBV6-5	.	.	TRBJ1-5	TGTGCCAGCAGTTTCGGACGGAATCAGCCCCAGCATTTT	CASSFGRNQPQHF
TRBV6-5	.	TRBD1	TRBJ2-2	TGTGCCAGCAGTACCGACAGGGGGCGGACCGGGGAGCTGTTTTTT	CASSTDRGRTGELFF
TRBV9	.	.	TRBJ2-2	TGTGCCAGCAGCGTACCCTCGACAGACTTGAACACCGGGGAGCTGTTTTTT	CASSVPSTDLNTGELFF
TRBV10-3	.	TRBD1	TRBJ1-6	TGTGCCATCAGTGAGCTTGGACAGGGGGGGAATTCACCCCTCCACTTT	CAISELGQGGNSPLHF
TRBV6-5	.	.	TRBJ1-1	TGTGCCAGCAGTTACTCGAGAGGAGGGTGGACTGAAGCTTTCTTT	CASSYSRGGWTEAFF
TRBV27	.	TRBD1	TRBJ1-6	TGTGCCAGCAGTCCCCTAGGGACAGGGAAATCATCACCCCTCCACTTT	CASSPLGTGKSSPLHF
TRBV7-3	.	TRBD2	TRBJ2-2	TGTGCCAGCAGCTTCGGGGGGTCCGGGGAGCTGTTTTTT	CASSFGGSGELFF
TRBV11-2	.	.	TRBJ2-3	TGTGCCAGCAGCCTCACAACAGATACGCAGTATTTT	CASSLTTDTQYF
TRBV4-2	.	.	TRBJ1-2	TGTGCCAGCAGCCAAGTTTCGGGGGCTCCTAGAGTTGGCTACACCTTC	CASSQVSGAPRVGYTF
TRBV7-2	once	.	TRBJ2-7	TGTGCCAGCAGCTTATTGAGGGGTTCCTACGAGCAGTACTTC	CASSLLRGSYEQYF
TRBV2	.	TRBD1	TRBJ2-7	TGTGCCAGCAGTTACGACAGGGCTAACTCCTACGAGCAGTACTTC	CASSYDRANSYEQYF
TRBV7-6	once	TRBD1	TRBJ1-1	TGTGCCAGCTCCGGACAGGGGGCGAAAGCTTTCTTT	CASSGQGAKAFF
TRBV5-6	once	.	TRBJ2-3	TGTGCCAGCAGCCAGTCGGGCTTCACAGATACGCAGTATTTT	CASSQSGFTDTQYF
TRBV28	.	.	TRBJ1-4	TGTGCCAGCAGTCCCCGGCGAGGGGTAGGTGAAAAACTGTTTTTT	CASSPRRGVGEKLFF
TRBV5-6	.	.	TRBJ1-4	TGTGCCAGCAGCTTACAGGGCCTAGGTGAAAAACTGTTTTTT	CASSLQGLGEKLFF
TRBV7-2	.	.	TRBJ1-5	TGTGCCAGCAGCTTATGGGGGGGGAGCAATCAGCCCCAGCATTTT	CASSLWGGSNQPQHF
TRBV5-5	.	.	TRBJ1-2	TGTGCCAGCAGCTCGAAGACAGCTAACTATGGCTACACCTTC	CASSSKTANYGYTF
TRBV5-1	.	TRBD1	TRBJ1-4	TGCGCCAGCAGCTTCCCCGGGACAGCCCCAGGAAAACTGTTTTTT	CASSFPGTAPGKLFF
TRBV18	.	.	TRBJ1-2	TGTGCCAGCTCACCATTGGATCTCCCTTTAAGTGGCTACACCTTC	CASSPLDLPLSGYTF
TRBV2	.	TRBD2	TRBJ2-3	TGTGCCAGCAGTGGATCTTTAGCGGGAGGGGATACGCAGTATTTT	CASSGSLAGGDTQYF
TRBV6-1	.	.	TRBJ1-2	TGTGCCAGCAGTGAAAGGGAGGCCGGTGGCTACACCTTC	CASSEREAGGYTF
TRBV19	once	.	TRBJ1-1	TGTGCCAGTAGTATAGATTCAGGGGTTATCGCTGAAGCTTTCTTT	CASSIDSGVIAEAFF
TRBV5-4	few	.	TRBJ1-2	TGTGCCAGCAGCTTGCGGGGGGCCTTGGGCGATAACTATGGCTACACCTTC	CASSLRGALGDNYGYTF
TRBV7-9	.	.	TRBJ1-3	TGTGCCAGCAGCTTTACTGAGTCTGGAAACACCATATATTTT	CASSFTESGNTIYF
TRBV30	few	.	TRBJ1-1	TGTGCCTGGAGTTCCGTGAACACTGAAGCTTTCTTT	CAWSSVNTEAFF
TRBV30	.	.	TRBJ1-5	TGTGCCTGGAGTGGTAGTTTAAATCAGCCCCAGCATTTT	CAWSGSLNQPQHF
TRBV7-6	.	TRBD1	TRBJ1-4	TGTGCCAGCAGCCCAAGGACAGGCTTAAATGAAAAACTGTTTTTT	CASSPRTGLNEKLFF
TRBV19	once	.	TRBJ2-7	TGTGCCAGTAGTACCCTTCCGACAGGACCCTACGAGCAGTACTTC	CASSTLPTGPYEQYF
TRBV18	.	.	TRBJ1-1	TGTGCCAGCTCACCACGACCTGAACTGCGGAACACTGAAGCTTTCTTT	CASSPRPELRNTEAFF
TRBV7-2	once	.	TRBJ2-1	TGTGCCAGCAGCTTATTAGCAGACTCCTACAATGAGCAGTTCTTC	CASSLLADSYNEQFF
TRBV7-2	.	TRBD1	TRBJ2-7	TGTGCCAGCAGCTTGGGACAGGGTATCAACGAGCAGTACTTC	CASSLGQGINEQYF
TRBV29-1	few	TRBD1	TRBJ1-1	TGCAGCGTACCTAGACAGGGTAAGAACACTGAAGCTTTCTTT	CSVPRQGKNTEAFF
TRBV6-5	.	TRBD1	TRBJ1-5	TGTGCCAGCAGTAAACAGGGGATTCGGAATCAGCCCCAGCATTTT	CASSKQGIRNQPQHF
TRBV27	.	TRBD2	TRBJ2-7	TGTGCCACCAGTAGCGGGGCCTACTACGAGCAGTACTTC	CATSSGAYYEQYF
TRBV30	once	TRBD1	TRBJ1-2	TGTGCCAGGGGGCTCCAAGGCAATGGCTACACCTTC	CARGLQGNGYTF
TRBV7-2	.	TRBD1	TRBJ1-6	TGTGCCAGCAGCCCAGGGACAGGATATTATTCACCCCTCCACTTT	CASSPGTGYYSPLHF
TRBV9	.	.	TRBJ1-1	TGTGCCAGCAGCGTATACGGGGAACCCCGGAACACTGAAGCTTTCTTT	CASSVYGEPRNTEAFF
TRBV10-3	.	TRBD1	TRBJ1-1	TGTGCCATCAGTGAGCGCGGACAGGGGAGAAGGAACACTGAAGCTTTCTTT	CAISERGQGRRNTEAFF
TRBV7-3	few	TRBD1	TRBJ2-2	TGTGCCAGCAGCTTCGGGACAGGGGTCACCGGGGAGCTGTTTTTT	CASSFGTGVTGELFF
TRBV5-5	.	TRBD1	TRBJ2-1	TGTGCCAGCAGCTGGGGGACAGCGTTTTACAATGAGCAGTTCTTC	CASSWGTAFYNEQFF
TRBV9	.	.	TRBJ2-1	TGTGCCAGCAGCGCGCACAGGGAATTGGGTGAGCAGTTCTTC	CASSAHRELGEQFF
TRBV13	.	.	TRBJ2-1	TGTGCCAGCAGCTCCTCCAATGAGCAGTTCTTC	CASSSSNEQFF
TRBV27	.	TRBD1	TRBJ2-1	TGTGCCAGCAGCCCGGACAGGGCCTACAATGAGCAGTTCTTC	CASSPDRAYNEQFF
TRBV6-5	.	.	TRBJ2-1	TGTGCCAGCAGTTACTGGAAAGCTTACAATGAGCAGTTCTTC	CASSYWKAYNEQFF
TRBV7-2	.	TRBD1	TRBJ1-2	TGTGCCAGCAGCTCGGACAGGGCTGAGACCTTC	CASSSDRAETF